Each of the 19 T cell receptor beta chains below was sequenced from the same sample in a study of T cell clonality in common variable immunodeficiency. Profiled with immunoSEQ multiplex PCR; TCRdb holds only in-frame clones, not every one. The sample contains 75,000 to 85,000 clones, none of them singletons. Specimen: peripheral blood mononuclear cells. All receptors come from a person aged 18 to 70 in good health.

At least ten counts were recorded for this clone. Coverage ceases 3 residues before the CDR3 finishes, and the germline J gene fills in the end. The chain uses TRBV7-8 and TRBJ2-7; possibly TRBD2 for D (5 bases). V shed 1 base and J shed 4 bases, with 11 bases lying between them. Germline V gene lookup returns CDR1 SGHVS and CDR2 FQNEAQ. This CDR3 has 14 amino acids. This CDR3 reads CASSLGRRGYEQYF. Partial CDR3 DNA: TGTGCCAGCAGCTTAGGGAGGCGCGGGTACGAG. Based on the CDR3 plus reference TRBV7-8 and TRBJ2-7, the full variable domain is GAGVSQSPRYKVAKRGQDVALRCDPISGHVSLFWYQQALGQGPEFLTYFQNEAQLDKSGLPSDRFFAERPEGSVSTLKIQRTQQEDSAVYLCASSLGRRGYEQYFGPGTRLTVT.

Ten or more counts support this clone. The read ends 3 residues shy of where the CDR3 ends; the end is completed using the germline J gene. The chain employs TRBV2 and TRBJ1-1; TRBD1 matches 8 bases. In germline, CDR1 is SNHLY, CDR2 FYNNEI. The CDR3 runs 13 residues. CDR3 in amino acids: CARTMTGEFGAFF. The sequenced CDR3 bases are TGTGCCAGAACGATGACAGGGGAATTCGGA.

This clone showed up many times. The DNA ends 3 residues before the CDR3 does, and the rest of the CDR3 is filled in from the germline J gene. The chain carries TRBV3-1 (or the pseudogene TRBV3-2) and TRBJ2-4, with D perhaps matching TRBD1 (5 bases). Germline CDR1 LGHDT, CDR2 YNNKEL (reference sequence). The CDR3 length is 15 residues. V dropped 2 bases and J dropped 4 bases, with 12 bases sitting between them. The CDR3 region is CASSQNDSVKNIQYF. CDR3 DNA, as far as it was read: TGTGCCAGCAGCCAAAATGACAGCGTTAAAAACATT.

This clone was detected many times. CDR3 DNA, as far as it was read: TGTGCCAGCAGCGGGGACAGGGACCCCTACGAG. Encoded protein: CASSGDRDPYE. The full CDR3 protein reads CASSGDRDPYEQYF. V is TRBV7-9 and J is TRBJ2-7; the match to TRBD1 covers 9 bases. The missing CDR3 end, 3 residues past where the read stops, is filled in from the germline J gene. CDR3 size: 14 residues. Germline-derived CDR1 and CDR2 are SEHNR and FQNEAQ (reference sequence). V lost 5 bases to trimming and J lost 2 bases; unmatched junction nucleotides: 4.

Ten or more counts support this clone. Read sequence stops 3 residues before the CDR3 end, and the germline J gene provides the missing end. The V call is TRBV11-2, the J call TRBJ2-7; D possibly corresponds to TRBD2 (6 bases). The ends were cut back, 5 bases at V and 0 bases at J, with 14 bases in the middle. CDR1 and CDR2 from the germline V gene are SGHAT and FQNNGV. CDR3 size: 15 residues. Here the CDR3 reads CASSPGLLSSYEQYF. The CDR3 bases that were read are TGTGCCAGCAGCCCGGGACTTCTGAGCTCCTACGAG.

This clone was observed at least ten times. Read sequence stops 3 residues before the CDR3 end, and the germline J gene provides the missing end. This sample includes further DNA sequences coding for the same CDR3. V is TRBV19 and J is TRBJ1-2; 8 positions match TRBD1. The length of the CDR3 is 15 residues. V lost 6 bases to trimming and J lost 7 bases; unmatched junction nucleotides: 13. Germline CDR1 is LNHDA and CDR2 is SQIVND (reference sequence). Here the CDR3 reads CASSDFTDRAGGYTF. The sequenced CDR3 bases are TGTGCCAGTAGCGACTTTACGGACAGGGCAGGTGGC.

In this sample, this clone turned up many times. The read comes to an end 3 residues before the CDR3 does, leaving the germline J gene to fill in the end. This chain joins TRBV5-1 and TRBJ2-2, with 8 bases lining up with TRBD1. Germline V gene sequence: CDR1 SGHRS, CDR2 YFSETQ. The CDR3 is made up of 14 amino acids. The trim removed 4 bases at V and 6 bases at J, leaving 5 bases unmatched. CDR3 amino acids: CASSLGQGAGELFF. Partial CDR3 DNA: TGCGCCAGCAGCCTAGGACAGGGAGCCGGGGAG. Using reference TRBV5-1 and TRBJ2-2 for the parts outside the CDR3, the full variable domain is KAGVTQTPRYLIKTRGQQVTLSCSPISGHRSVSWYQQTPGQGLQFLFEYFSETQRNKGNFPGRFSGRQFSNSRSEMNVSTLELGDSALYLCASSLGQGAGELFFGEGSRLTVL.

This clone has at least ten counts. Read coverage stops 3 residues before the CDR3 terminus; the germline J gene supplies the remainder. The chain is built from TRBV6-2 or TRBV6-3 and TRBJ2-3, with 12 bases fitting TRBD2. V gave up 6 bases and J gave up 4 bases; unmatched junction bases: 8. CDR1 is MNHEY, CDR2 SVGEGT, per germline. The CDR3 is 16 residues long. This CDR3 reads CASSLLAGGGSDTQYF. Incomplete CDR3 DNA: TGTGCCAGCAGCCTTCTAGCGGGAGGGGGGTCAGATACG.

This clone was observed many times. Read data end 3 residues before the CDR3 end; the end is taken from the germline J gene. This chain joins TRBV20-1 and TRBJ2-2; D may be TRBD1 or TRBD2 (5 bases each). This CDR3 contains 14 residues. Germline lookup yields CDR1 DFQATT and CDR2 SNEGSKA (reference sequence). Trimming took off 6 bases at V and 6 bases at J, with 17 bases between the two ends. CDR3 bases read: TGCAGTGCCATAGTTGAGGGGCTGGCCGGGGAG. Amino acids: CSAIVEGLAGE. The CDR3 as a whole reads CSAIVEGLAGELFF.

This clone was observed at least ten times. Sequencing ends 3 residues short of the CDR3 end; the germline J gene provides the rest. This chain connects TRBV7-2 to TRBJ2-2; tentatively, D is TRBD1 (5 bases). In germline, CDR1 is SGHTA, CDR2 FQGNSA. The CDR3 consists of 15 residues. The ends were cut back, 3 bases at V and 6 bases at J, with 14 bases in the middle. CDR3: CASSFFRQGAGELFF. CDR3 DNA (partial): TGTGCCAGCAGCTTTTTCCGGCAGGGTGCCGGGGAG.

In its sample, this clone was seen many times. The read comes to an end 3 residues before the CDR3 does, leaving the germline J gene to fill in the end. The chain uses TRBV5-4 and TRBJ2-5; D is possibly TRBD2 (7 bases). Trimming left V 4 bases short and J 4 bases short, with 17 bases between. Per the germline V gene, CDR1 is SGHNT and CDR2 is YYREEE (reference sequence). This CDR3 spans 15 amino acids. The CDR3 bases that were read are TGTGCCAGCAGCCACCAAGGGGGGGAGGGAGAGACC. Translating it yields CASSHQGGEGET. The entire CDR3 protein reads CASSHQGGEGETQYF.

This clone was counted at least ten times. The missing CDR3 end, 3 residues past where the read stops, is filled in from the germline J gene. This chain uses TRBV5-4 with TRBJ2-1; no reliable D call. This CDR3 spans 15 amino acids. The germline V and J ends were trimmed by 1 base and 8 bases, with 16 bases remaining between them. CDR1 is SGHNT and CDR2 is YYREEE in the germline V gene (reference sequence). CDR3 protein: CASSLTQSPVDEQFF. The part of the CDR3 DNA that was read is TGTGCCAGCAGCTTGACCCAATCCCCGGTCGATGAG.

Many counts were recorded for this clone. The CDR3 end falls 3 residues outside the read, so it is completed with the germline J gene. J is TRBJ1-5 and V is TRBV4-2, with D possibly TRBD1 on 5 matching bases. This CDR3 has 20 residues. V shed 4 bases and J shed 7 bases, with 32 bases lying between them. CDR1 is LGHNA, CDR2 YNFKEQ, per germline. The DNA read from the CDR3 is TGTGCCAGCAGCCCACAACCGAGGGGTTTTGGCGGCGGGGTGAGGCAGCCC. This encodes CASSPQPRGFGGGVRQP. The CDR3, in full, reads CASSPQPRGFGGGVRQPQHF.

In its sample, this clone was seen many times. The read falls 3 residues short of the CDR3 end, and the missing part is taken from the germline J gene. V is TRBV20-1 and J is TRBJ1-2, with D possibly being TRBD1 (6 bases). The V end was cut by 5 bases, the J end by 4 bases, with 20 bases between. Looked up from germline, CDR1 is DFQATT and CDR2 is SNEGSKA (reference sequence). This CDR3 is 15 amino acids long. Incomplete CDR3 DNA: TGCAGTGCTCGGAACAGGGATACCCAACGCTATGGC. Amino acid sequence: CSARNRDTQRYG. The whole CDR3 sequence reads CSARNRDTQRYGYTF.

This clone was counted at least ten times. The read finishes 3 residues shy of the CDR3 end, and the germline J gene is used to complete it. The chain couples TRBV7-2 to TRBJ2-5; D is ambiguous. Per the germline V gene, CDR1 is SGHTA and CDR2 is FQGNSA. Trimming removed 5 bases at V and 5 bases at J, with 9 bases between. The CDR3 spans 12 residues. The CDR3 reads CASSLIRETQYF. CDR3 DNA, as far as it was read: TGTGCCAGCAGCCTTATACGGGAGACC.

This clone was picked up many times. The CDR3 spells CASTTSGGSTDTQYF. The CDR3 bases that were read are TGTGCCAGTACTACTAGCGGGGGATCCACAGATACG. The V call is TRBV19, the J call TRBJ2-3, with 11 bases that match TRBD2. The CDR3 end lies 3 residues beyond the end of the read and is filled in from the germline J gene. The junction had 5 bases not matched to a gene; V was cut back by 7 bases and J by 2 bases. Germline-derived CDR1 and CDR2 are LNHDA and SQIVND (reference sequence). The CDR3 runs to 15 residues.

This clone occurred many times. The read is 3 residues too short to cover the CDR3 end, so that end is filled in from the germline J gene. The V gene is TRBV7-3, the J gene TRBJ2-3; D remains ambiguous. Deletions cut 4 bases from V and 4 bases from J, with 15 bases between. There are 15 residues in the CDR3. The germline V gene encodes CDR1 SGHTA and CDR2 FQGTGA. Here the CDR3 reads CASSYMSSSADTQYF. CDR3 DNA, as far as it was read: TGTGCCAGCAGCTACATGAGTTCCTCTGCAGATACG.

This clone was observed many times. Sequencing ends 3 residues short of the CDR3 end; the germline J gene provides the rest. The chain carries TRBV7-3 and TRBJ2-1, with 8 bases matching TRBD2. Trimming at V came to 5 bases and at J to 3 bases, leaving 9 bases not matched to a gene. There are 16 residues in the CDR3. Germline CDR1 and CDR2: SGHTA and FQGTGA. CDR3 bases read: TGTGCCAGCAGCGCAAAAAGACTAGCGAGCTACAATGAG. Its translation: CASSAKRLASYNE. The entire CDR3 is CASSAKRLASYNEQFF.

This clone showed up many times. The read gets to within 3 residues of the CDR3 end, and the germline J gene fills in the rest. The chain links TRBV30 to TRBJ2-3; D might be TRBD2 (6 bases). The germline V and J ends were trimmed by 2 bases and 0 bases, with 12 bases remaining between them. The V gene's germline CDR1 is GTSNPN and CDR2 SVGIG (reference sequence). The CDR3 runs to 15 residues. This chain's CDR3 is CAWSYGGTSTDTQYF. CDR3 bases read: TGTGCCTGGAGTTACGGAGGGACTAGCACAGATACG.